This entry lists 18 T cell receptor beta chains sequenced from one sample in a study of blood T cell repertoires in COVID-19. Only in-frame clones appear in the TCRdb table, and some are missing; sequencing was by immunoSEQ multiplex PCR. The table has 370,000 or so clones, 70% to 85% seen once. The specimen was peripheral blood. Every receptor here comes from a human donor with acute or convalescent COVID-19. The donor label of this sample is uncertain.

This clone came up once. The rearrangement links TRBV19 to TRBJ2-1, with D possibly matching TRBD2 (6 bases). Trimming took off 11 bases at V and 7 bases at J, with 12 bases between the two ends. Germline-derived CDR1 and CDR2 are LNHDA and SQIVND (reference sequence). The CDR3 sequence is 11 residues long. The CDR3 region has the DNA TGTGCCGGGGGGACGGCTAATGAGCAGTTCTTC. Residues: CAGGTANEQFF.

This clone was detected a few times. The chain has TRBV19 and TRBJ1-1; maybe TRBD1 (6 bases). Germline lookup yields CDR1 LNHDA and CDR2 SQIVND (reference sequence). Trimming removed 6 bases at V and 6 bases at J, with 14 bases between. The CDR3 length is 13 residues. Here the CDR3 DNA reads TGTGCCAGTAGACTCCAGGGGAGAGCTGAAGCTTTCTTT. Protein: CASRLQGRAEAFF.

J is TRBJ1-3 and V is TRBV6-6, with D possibly TRBD1 on 6 matching bases. This CDR3 contains 16 residues. V gave up 3 bases and J gave up 0 bases, with 12 bases separating them. CDR1 is MNHNY, CDR2 SVGAGI, per germline (reference sequence). The CDR3 DNA is TGTGCCAGCAGTTATGGACAGTCGAGCTCTGGAAACACCATATATTTT. Encoded protein: CASSYGQSSSGNTIYF.

V usage is TRBV1 and J usage is TRBJ2-3; the DNA was not compared with TRBD2, the D call given in the table. TRBV1 is marked as a pseudogene. This CDR3 contains 17 residues. CDR3 sequence: CTSSHAGGGGSTDTQYF. CDR3 in DNA: TGCACCAGCAGCCATGCTGGCGGGGGGGGCAGCACAGATACGCAGTATTTT.

The chain has TRBV10-1 and TRBJ1-1; the D is unclear. V dropped 6 bases and J dropped 4 bases, with 12 bases sitting between them. Germline CDR1 WNHNN, CDR2 SYGVQD (reference sequence). CDR3 length: 13 residues. For the CDR3, the DNA is TGCGCCAGCAGGCTCGACGAGGGCACTGAAGCTTTCTTT. It is translated as CASRLDEGTEAFF.

This clone has a single count. The V call is TRBV18, the J call TRBJ1-2, with 7 positions matching TRBD1. The CDR3 is 15 amino acids. Germline V lookup: CDR1 KGHSH, CDR2 LQKENI. V lost 4 bases, J lost 3 bases, and 8 bases stayed unmatched. CDR3 amino acids: CASSLMDRSYYGYTF. DNA for the CDR3: TGTGCCAGCTCACTTATGGACAGGTCTTACTATGGCTACACCTTC.

The CDR3 spells CASSAPLGLAGTEQFF. CDR3 coding DNA: TGCGCCAGCAGTGCTCCACTCGGACTAGCGGGAACTGAGCAGTTCTTC. The chain carries TRBV10-2 and TRBJ2-1, with 12 bases that match TRBD2. Trimming cost V 4 bases and J 9 bases; bases outside gene matches: 10. Germline V gene lookup returns CDR1 WSHSY and CDR2 SAAADI. The CDR3 covers 16 residues.

This chain links TRBV6-1 with TRBJ1-2; D is unresolved. The CDR3 runs 13 residues. Trimming removed 3 bases at V and 1 base at J, with 6 bases between. Germline V gene data show CDR1 as MNHNS and CDR2 as SASEGT. This CDR3 reads CASSEFHNYGYTF. The CDR3, as DNA: TGTGCCAGCAGTGAGTTTCATAACTATGGCTACACCTTC.

V usage is TRBV4-2 and J usage is TRBJ2-2; 11 nucleotides match TRBD2. Germline V gives CDR1 LGHNA, CDR2 YNFKEQ. J lost 3 bases, V lost 1 base, and 4 bases had no gene match. The CDR3 covers 17 residues. DNA for the CDR3: TGTGCCAGCAGCCAAGTTAGCGGGGGGGCTTACACCGGGGAGCTGTTTTTT. Translation: CASSQVSGGAYTGELFF.

The CDR3 region is CAISPGGRNEQFF. Here the CDR3 DNA reads TGTGCCATCAGCCCAGGGGGCAGAAATGAGCAGTTCTTC. The chain joins TRBV10-3 to TRBJ2-1, with 8 positions matching TRBD1. Germline V lookup: CDR1 ENHRY, CDR2 SYGVKD. The CDR3 has 13 amino acids. V was clipped by 6 bases and J by 7 bases; unmatched bases: 5.

V is TRBV13 and J is TRBJ1-6, with TRBD1 matching 9 bases. From germline, CDR1 is PRHDT and CDR2 FYEKMQ (reference sequence). This CDR3 comprises 15 residues. V dropped 6 bases and J dropped 10; count of bases not matched to a gene: 10. The CDR3 reads CASRQGALGRSPLHF. For the CDR3, the DNA is TGTGCCAGCAGACAGGGGGCGCTTGGGAGATCACCCCTCCACTTT.

This chain uses TRBV11-2 with TRBJ2-7; weak D call: TRBD1 (6 bases). The germline V and J ends were trimmed by 5 bases and 1 base, with 15 bases remaining between them. CDR1 SGHAT and CDR2 FQNNGV come from the germline V gene. This CDR3 is 15 amino acids long. The CDR3 spells CASSRFGQQSYEQYF. The CDR3 DNA reads TGTGCCAGCAGCCGTTTTGGACAGCAATCCTACGAGCAGTACTTC.

This chain connects TRBV30 to TRBJ2-4, with a possible D match to TRBD1 (8 bases). Germline V CDR1 and CDR2: GTSNPN, SVGIG (reference sequence). V gave up 3 bases and J gave up 3 bases, with 12 bases separating them. The CDR3 spans 14 residues. CDR3 residues: CAWRYRGGKNIQYF. The CDR3, as DNA: TGTGCCTGGAGGTACAGGGGGGGCAAAAACATTCAGTACTTC.

V usage is TRBV11-2 and J usage is TRBJ1-1; 11 bases match TRBD1. The J segment lost 4 bases and the V segment lost 1 base, leaving 2 bases of the junction unmatched. The germline gives CDR1 SGHAT, CDR2 FQNNGV. CDR3 length: 15 amino acids. CDR3 DNA sequence: TGTGCCAGCAGCTTAGTCGGGACAGGGGGCACTGAAGCTTTCTTT. Encoded protein: CASSLVGTGGTEAFF.

The chain combines TRBV7-8 with TRBJ2-3; possibly TRBD1 for D (6 bases). Germline V gene data show CDR1 as SGHVS and CDR2 as FQNEAQ. V was trimmed by 1 base and J by 2 bases, leaving 13 bases between them. CDR3 size: 16 residues. The CDR3 loop is CASSLVTGTTTDTQYF. The CDR3 DNA reads TGTGCCAGCAGCTTAGTGACGGGGACAACCACAGATACGCAGTATTTT. Variable domain in full (rest from reference TRBV7-8 and TRBJ2-3): GAGVSQSPRYKVAKRGQDVALRCDPISGHVSLFWYQQALGQGPEFLTYFQNEAQLDKSGLPSDRFFAERPEGSVSTLKIQRTQQEDSAVYLCASSLVTGTTTDTQYFGPGTRLTVL.

The chain carries TRBV5-8 and TRBJ2-1; 14 bases fit TRBD2. V shed 2 bases and J 13 bases; nucleotides not matched to a gene: 8. CDR1 and CDR2 from the germline V gene are SGHTS and YDEGEE. The CDR3 loop spans 15 amino acids. CDR3 amino acids: CASSFGLAGGEEQFF. CDR3 DNA: TGTGCCAGCAGCTTCGGACTAGCGGGGGGCGAGGAACAGTTCTTC.

The genes are TRBV30 and TRBJ1-2; D might be TRBD1 (6 bases). There are 13 residues in the CDR3. The V gene's germline CDR1 is GTSNPN and CDR2 SVGIG (reference sequence). V lost 2 bases and J lost 6, with 13 bases in between. This chain's CDR3 is CAWSQTGYDGYTF. The CDR3 region has the DNA TGTGCCTGGAGTCAGACAGGATACGATGGCTACACCTTC.

The table lists this clone with a few counts. The chain links TRBV6-1 to TRBJ2-4; a possible D gene is TRBD2 (5 bases). Germline CDR1 and CDR2: MNHNS and SASEGT. The CDR3 loop spans 15 amino acids. V dropped 2 bases and J dropped 7 bases, with 15 bases sitting between them. The CDR3 sequence is CASSERRAEGNIQYF. CDR3 DNA sequence: TGTGCCAGCAGTGAAAGAAGGGCCGAGGGCAACATTCAGTACTTC.